Listed here are 8 T cell receptor beta chains from one sample, sequenced in a study of blood T cell repertoires in COVID-19. The repertoire was sequenced with immunoSEQ multiplex PCR; TCRdb's copy has only in-frame clones and lacks some. The table lists approximately 250,000 clones, about 87% of them singletons. Sequencing was performed on PBMCs or T cells enriched from blood (not recorded which). Receptor source: a woman between 40 and 50 years old with acute COVID-19.

The chain couples TRBV6-1 to TRBJ1-5; D perhaps matches TRBD1 (5 bases). Germline V gene data show CDR1 as MNHNS and CDR2 as SASEGT. Trimming took 3 bases from V and 0 from J, leaving 9 bases between them. CDR3 size: 15 residues. The CDR3, as DNA: TGTGCCAGCAGTGACGGGGGGACTAGCAATCAGCCCCAGCATTTT. Amino acids: CASSDGGTSNQPQHF.

The V call is TRBV12-3 or TRBV12-4, the J call TRBJ1-1; D call uncertain. This CDR3 comprises 10 residues. Trimming cost V 6 bases and J 8 bases, with 7 bases left between them. The CDR3 DNA sequence: TGTGCCAGCAGGAGCATAGAAGCTTTCTTT. Its translation: CASRSIEAFF.

The V gene is TRBV18, the J gene TRBJ2-7, with D possibly TRBD2 on 5 matching bases. There are 13 residues in the CDR3. Germline V gene sequence: CDR1 KGHSH, CDR2 LQKENI. Trimming took off 6 bases at V and 3 bases at J, with 12 bases between the two ends. CDR3 loop: CASSRGLGYEQYV. The CDR3 nucleotides are TGTGCCAGCTCGCGAGGACTCGGCTACGAGCAGTACGTC.

J is TRBJ2-5 and V is TRBV4-2, with a possible D match to TRBD1 (5 bases). CDR3 size: 13 residues. The V gene lost 5 bases and the J gene lost 2 bases, with 9 bases spanning the gap. Germline assignment: CDR1 LGHNA and CDR2 YNFKEQ. Here the CDR3 reads CASSTTEQETQYF. The DNA of the CDR3 is TGTGCCAGCAGCACGACAGAACAAGAGACCCAGTACTTC.

The chain carries TRBV23-1 and TRBJ2-7; 9 bases line up with TRBD2. TRBV23-1 is placed among ORFs of uncertain function. With 11 bases clipped from V and 3 bases from J, the junction kept 14 bases outside the gene matches. The CDR3 spans 15 residues. The CDR3 DNA reads TGCGCCCCCACTCCAACCGGGACTAGCAACTACGAGCAGTACGTC. Protein sequence: CAPTPTGTSNYEQYV.

V usage is TRBV3-1 (or the pseudogene TRBV3-2) and J usage is TRBJ2-7; no firm D call. CDR1 and CDR2 from the germline V gene are LGHDT and YNNKEL (reference sequence). The CDR3 extends over 14 amino acids. V lost 0 bases and J lost 2, with 8 bases in between. CDR3 bases: TGTGCCAGCAGCCAAGATAGAACAGCCTACGAGCAGTACTTC. Translating it yields CASSQDRTAYEQYF.

The table lists this clone with a few counts. This rearrangement joins TRBV4-3 to TRBJ2-2; D perhaps matches TRBD1 (6 bases). V lost 0 bases and J 4 bases, leaving 15 bases between the germline ends. Per the germline V gene, CDR1 is LGHNA and CDR2 is YSLEER. This CDR3 is 17 amino acids long. The CDR3 DNA follows: TGCGCCAGCAGCCAAGATGGTCTTAGAGGGGGCACCGGGGAGCTGTTTTTT. Its translation: CASSQDGLRGGTGELFF.

The genes are TRBV12-5 and TRBJ1-5, with 8 nucleotides matching TRBD1. The CDR3 runs to 14 residues. After removal of 4 bases from V and 6 bases from J, the junction contained 5 bases not matched to a gene. Germline assignment: CDR1 LGHNT and CDR2 FRNRAP. The CDR3 DNA reads as TGTGCTAGTGGTTCCGGACAGGGCCTTCAGCCCCAGCATTTT. It yields the protein CASGSGQGLQPQHF.